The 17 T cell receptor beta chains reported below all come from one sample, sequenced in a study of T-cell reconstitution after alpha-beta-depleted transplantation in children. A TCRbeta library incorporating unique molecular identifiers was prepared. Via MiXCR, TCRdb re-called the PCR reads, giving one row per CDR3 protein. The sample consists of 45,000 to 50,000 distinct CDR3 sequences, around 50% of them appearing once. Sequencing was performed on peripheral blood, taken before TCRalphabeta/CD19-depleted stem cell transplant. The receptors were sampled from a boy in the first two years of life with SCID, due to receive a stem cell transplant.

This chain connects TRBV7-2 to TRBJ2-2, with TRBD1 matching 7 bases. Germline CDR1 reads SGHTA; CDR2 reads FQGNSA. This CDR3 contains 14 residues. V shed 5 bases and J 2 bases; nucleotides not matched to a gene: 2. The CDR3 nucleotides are TGTGCCAGCAGCAGGGACAGCAACACCGGGGAGCTGTTTTTT. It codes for CASSRDSNTGELFF.

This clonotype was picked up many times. The chain's CDR3 is CASSYYIRLKTGKVRNEQFF. DNA of the CDR3: TGTGCCAGCAGTTACTACATCCGCCTAAAGACAGGGAAGGTTCGGAATGAGCAGTTCTTC. The rearrangement links TRBV6-2 or TRBV6-3 to TRBJ2-1, with TRBD1 matching over 7 bases. The CDR3 has 20 amino acids. With 1 base clipped from V and 7 bases from J, the junction kept 22 bases outside the gene matches. In germline, CDR1 is MNHEY, CDR2 SVGEGT.

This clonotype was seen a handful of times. For the CDR3, the DNA is TGCGCCAGCAGTGAGCCGGAGACAGGATCGTACCAAGAGACCCAGTACTTC. Translating gives CASSEPETGSYQETQYF. The chain recombines TRBV10-2 with TRBJ2-5; tentative D call: TRBD1 (6 bases). V was cut by 2 bases and J by 0 bases, with 16 bases left in between. This CDR3 comprises 17 residues. Germline V CDR1 and CDR2: WSHSY, SAAADI.

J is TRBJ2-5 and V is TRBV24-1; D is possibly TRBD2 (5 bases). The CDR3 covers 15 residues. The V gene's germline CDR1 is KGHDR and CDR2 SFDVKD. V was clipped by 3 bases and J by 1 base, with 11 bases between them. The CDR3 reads CATSDGAGPQETQYF. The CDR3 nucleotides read TGTGCCACCAGTGATGGTGCGGGCCCCCAAGAGACCCAGTACTTC.

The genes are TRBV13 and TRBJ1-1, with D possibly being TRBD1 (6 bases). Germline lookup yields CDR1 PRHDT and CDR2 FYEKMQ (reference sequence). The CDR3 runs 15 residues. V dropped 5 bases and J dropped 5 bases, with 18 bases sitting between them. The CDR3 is CASSGVGGWETEAFF. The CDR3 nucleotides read TGTGCCAGCAGCGGTGTGGGGGGCTGGGAAACTGAAGCTTTCTTT.

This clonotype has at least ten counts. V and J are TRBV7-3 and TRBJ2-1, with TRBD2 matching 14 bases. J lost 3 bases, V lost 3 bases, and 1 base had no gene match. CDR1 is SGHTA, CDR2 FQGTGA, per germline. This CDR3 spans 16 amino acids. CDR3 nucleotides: TGTGCCAGCAGCTTTGGGACTAGCGGGGGCTACAATGAGCAGTTCTTC. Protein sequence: CASSFGTSGGYNEQFF.

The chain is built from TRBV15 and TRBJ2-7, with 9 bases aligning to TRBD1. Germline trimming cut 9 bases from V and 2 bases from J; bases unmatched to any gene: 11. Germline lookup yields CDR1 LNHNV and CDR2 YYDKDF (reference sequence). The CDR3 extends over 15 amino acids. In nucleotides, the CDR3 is TGTGCCACGAGTCTTTGGGACAGGGTGGCCTACGAGCAGTACTTC. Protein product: CATSLWDRVAYEQYF.

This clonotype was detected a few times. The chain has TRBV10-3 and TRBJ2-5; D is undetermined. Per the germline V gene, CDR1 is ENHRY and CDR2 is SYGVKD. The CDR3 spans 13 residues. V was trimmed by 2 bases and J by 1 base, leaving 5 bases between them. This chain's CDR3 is CAISEPLQETQYF. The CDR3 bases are TGTGCCATCAGTGAGCCGCTCCAAGAGACCCAGTACTTC.

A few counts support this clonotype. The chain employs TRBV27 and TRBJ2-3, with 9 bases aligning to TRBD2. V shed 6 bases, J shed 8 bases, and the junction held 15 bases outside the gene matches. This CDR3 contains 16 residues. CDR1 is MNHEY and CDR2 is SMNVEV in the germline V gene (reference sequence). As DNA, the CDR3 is TGTGCCAGCAGACTAAGCGGGGGGCCATACCAGGTTACGCAGTATTTT. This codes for CASRLSGGPYQVTQYF.

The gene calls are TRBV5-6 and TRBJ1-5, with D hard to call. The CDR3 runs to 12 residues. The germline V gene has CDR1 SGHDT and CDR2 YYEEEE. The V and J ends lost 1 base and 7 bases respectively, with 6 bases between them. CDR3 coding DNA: TGTGCCAGCAGCTTGTGGCAGCAGCCCCAGCATTTT. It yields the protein CASSLWQQPQHF.

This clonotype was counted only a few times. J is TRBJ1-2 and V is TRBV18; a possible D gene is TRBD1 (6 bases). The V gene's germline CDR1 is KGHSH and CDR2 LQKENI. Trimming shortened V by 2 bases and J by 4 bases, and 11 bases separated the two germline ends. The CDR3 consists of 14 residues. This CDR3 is CASSPTGAFYGYTF. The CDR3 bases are TGTGCCAGCTCACCAACGGGGGCGTTCTATGGCTACACCTTC.

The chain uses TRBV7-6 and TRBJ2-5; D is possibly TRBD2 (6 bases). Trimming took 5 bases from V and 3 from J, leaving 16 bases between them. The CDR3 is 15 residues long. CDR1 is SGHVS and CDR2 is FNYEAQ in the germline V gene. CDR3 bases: TGTGCCAGCAGCCCCTTCCCGGGGGTAGAAGAGACCCAGTACTTC. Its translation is CASSPFPGVEETQYF.

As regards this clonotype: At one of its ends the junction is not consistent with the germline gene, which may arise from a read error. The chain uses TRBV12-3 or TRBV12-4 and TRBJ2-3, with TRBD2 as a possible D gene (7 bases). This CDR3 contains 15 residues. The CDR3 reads CASSLGRGRADTQYF. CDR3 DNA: TGTGCCAGCAGCTTAGGGCGGGGGCGCGCAGATACGCAGTATTTT.

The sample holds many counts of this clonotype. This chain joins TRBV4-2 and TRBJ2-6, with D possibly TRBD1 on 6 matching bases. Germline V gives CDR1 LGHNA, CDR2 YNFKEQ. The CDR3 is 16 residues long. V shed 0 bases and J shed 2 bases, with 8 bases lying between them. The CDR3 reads CASSQDGGAGANVLTF. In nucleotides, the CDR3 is TGTGCCAGCAGCCAAGATGGGGGCGCTGGGGCCAACGTCCTGACTTTC.

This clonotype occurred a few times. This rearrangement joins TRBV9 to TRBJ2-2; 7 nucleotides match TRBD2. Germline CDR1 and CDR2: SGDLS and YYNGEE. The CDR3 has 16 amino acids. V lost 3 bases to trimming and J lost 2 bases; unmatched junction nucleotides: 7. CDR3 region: CASSAWGGGNTGELFF. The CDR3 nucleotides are TGTGCCAGCAGCGCATGGGGGGGGGGAAACACCGGGGAGCTGTTTTTT.

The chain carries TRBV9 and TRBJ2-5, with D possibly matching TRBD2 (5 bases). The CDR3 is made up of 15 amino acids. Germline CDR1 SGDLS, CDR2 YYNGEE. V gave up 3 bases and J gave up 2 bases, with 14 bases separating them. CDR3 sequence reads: CASSAESRRQETQYF. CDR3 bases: TGTGCCAGCAGCGCTGAATCTAGGAGGCAAGAGACCCAGTACTTC.

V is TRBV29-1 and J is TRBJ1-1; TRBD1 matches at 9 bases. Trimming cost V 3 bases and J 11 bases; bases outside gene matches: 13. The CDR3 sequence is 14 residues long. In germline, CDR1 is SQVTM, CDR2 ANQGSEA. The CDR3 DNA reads TGCAGCGTTGAGCCCCACAGGGGGCTAAGGGAGGCTTTCTTT. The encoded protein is CSVEPHRGLREAFF. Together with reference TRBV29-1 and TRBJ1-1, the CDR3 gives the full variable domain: SAVISQKPSRDICQRGTSLTIQCQVDSQVTMMFWYRQQPGQSLTLIATANQGSEATYESGFVIDKFPISRPNLTFSTLTVSNMSPEDSSIYLCSVEPHRGLREAFFGQGTRLTVV.